The 27 T cell receptor beta chains below all came from one sample that was sequenced in a study of blood T cell repertoires in COVID-19. Assay: immunoSEQ multiplex PCR; the TCRdb copy retains only in-frame clones and omits some. The data contain some 97,000 clones, around four fifths of them singletons. The sequencing sample was made of peripheral blood. All receptors derive from a man aged 50-59 years with active or convalescent COVID-19.

This chain connects TRBV6-5 to TRBJ2-7; perhaps TRBD1 as D (5 bases). With 6 bases removed from V and 3 bases from J, the gap between germline ends came to 12 bases. In germline, CDR1 is MNHEY, CDR2 SVGAGI. The CDR3 runs 13 residues. CDR3 in amino acids: CASSPTANYEQYF. Here the CDR3 DNA reads TGTGCCAGCAGCCCGACAGCAAACTACGAGCAGTACTTC.

The chain joins TRBV2 to TRBJ2-1, with TRBD2 identical over 11 bases. CDR3 length: 15 amino acids. V lost 3 bases to trimming and J lost 4 bases; unmatched junction nucleotides: 2. The germline CDR1 and CDR2 sequences are SNHLY and FYNNEI. The DNA of the CDR3 is TGTGCCAGCAGTGATACTAGCGGGAGTTACAATGAGCAGTTCTTC. Translating gives CASSDTSGSYNEQFF.

As for this clone: The conserved closing phenylalanine or tryptophan is absent in this CDR3, likely reflecting a read error. The rearrangement uses TRBV6-6 and TRBJ1-2; tentative D call: TRBD1 (5 bases). Germline V gene lookup returns CDR1 MNHNY and CDR2 SVGAGI (reference sequence). The V end was cut by 6 bases, the J end by 4 bases, with 15 bases between. The CDR3 is made up of 14 amino acids. The DNA for the CDR3 is TGTGCCAGCAGCCCGGGGGGAGGGACCTATGGCTACACCTAC. Translation: CASSPGGGTYGYTY.

The table lists this clone with a count of one. The genes are TRBV6-6 and TRBJ2-7; D possibly corresponds to TRBD2 (5 bases). The CDR3 contains 12 residues. Trimming pared 4 bases from V and 3 bases from J, leaving 7 bases between. Germline CDR1 and CDR2: MNHNY and SVGAGI (reference sequence). Here the CDR3 reads CASSSRGYEQYF. For the CDR3, the DNA is TGTGCCAGCAGTTCACGGGGCTACGAGCAGTACTTC.

CDR3 coding DNA: TGTGCCAGCTCACCTCAATTCACGGCCAGGGACTATGGCTACACCTTC. This codes for CASSPQFTARDYGYTF. The V call is TRBV18, the J call TRBJ1-2, with a weak D call TRBD1 (5 bases). The CDR3 runs to 16 residues. V was pared by 3 bases and J by 3 bases, with 17 bases between. Germline loops: CDR1 KGHSH, CDR2 LQKENI.

The gene calls are TRBV7-2 and TRBJ1-3, with no clear D. Trimming shortened V by 0 bases and J by 0 bases, and 3 bases separated the two germline ends. Germline assignment: CDR1 SGHTA and CDR2 FQGNSA. The CDR3 loop spans 14 amino acids. This CDR3 reads CASSLAVSGNTIYF. As DNA, the CDR3 is TGTGCCAGCAGCTTAGCCGTCTCTGGAAACACCATATATTTT.

The chain combines TRBV18 with TRBJ2-5; 11 bases are shared with TRBD2. The germline V gene has CDR1 KGHSH and CDR2 LQKENI. The CDR3 spans 16 residues. With V trimmed by 2 bases and J by 2 bases, 4 bases remained unmatched. As DNA, the CDR3 is TGTGCCAGCTCACCAAGGGCTAGCGGGAGGCAAGAGACCCAGTACTTC. It translates to CASSPRASGRQETQYF.

The chain's CDR3 is CATQGSYAGELFF. The CDR3 DNA reads TGTGCCACACAGGGTTCTTATGCTGGGGAGCTGTTTTTT. The chain combines TRBV5-6 with TRBJ2-2; the D gene is possibly TRBD1 (6 bases). Germline values: CDR1 SGHDT, CDR2 YYEEEE. There are 13 residues in the CDR3. V was pared by 9 bases and J by 8 bases, with 17 bases between.

The J gene is TRBJ1-3, the V gene TRBV9; 7 nucleotides match TRBD1. Trimming at V came to 5 bases and at J to 3 bases, leaving 2 bases not matched to a gene. The CDR3 has 13 residues. Germline V gene data show CDR1 as SGDLS and CDR2 as YYNGEE. The CDR3 reads CASRRDSGNTIYF. The CDR3, as DNA: TGTGCCAGCAGACGGGACAGTGGAAACACCATATATTTT.

In nucleotides, the CDR3 is TGTGCCAGCAGCCAAGATATACTAGCGGGATCCGAGACCCAGTACTTC. It encodes CASSQDILAGSETQYF. V is TRBV3-1 (or the pseudogene TRBV3-2) and J is TRBJ2-5; 10 bases agree with TRBD2. The V and J ends lost 0 bases and 5 bases, in that order; junction bases with no gene match: 6. CDR1 LGHDT and CDR2 YNNKEL come from the germline V gene (reference sequence). CDR3 length: 16 residues.

Of note for this clone: Sequence at one end of the junction differs from germline and may be a read error. The chain has TRBV7-7 and TRBJ2-1; no reliable D call. The CDR3 is made up of 15 amino acids. Germline values: CDR1 SSHAT, CDR2 FNYEAQ (reference sequence). CDR3 in DNA: TGTGCTAGCAGCTTATCTCTAGTTAACCGAAATGAGCAGTTCTTC. It specifies CASSLSLVNRNEQFF.

The rearrangement joins TRBV5-3 to TRBJ1-5; TRBD1 agrees at 8 bases. TRBV5-3 is filed as an ORF, its function uncertain. CDR3 length: 17 amino acids. Unmatched junction bases numbered 17, after V lost 10 bases and J lost 2 bases. CDR3 bases: TGTGCCGAAAGGAGGGTCAGGGGGCGCTCCGGCAATCAGCCCCAGCATTTT. This gives the protein CAERRVRGRSGNQPQHF.

The chain carries TRBV4-1 and TRBJ2-7, with 7 bases that match TRBD1. V was clipped by 4 bases and J by 1 base; unmatched bases: 7. CDR1 is MGHRA and CDR2 is YSYEKL in the germline V gene. CDR3 length: 15 amino acids. As DNA, the CDR3 is TGCGCCAGCAGCCTCCTAGACAGGGATTCCTACGAGCAGTACTTC. Translation: CASSLLDRDSYEQYF.

The V gene is TRBV19, the J gene TRBJ1-4; no reliable D call. Looked up from germline, CDR1 is LNHDA and CDR2 is SQIVND (reference sequence). The CDR3 is 13 residues long. Trimming pared 7 bases from V and 14 bases from J, leaving 20 bases between. The CDR3 protein is CASTDPSRGSLFF. The CDR3 nucleotides read TGTGCCAGTACTGATCCCTCTCGAGGTTCGCTGTTTTTT.

In its sample, this clone was seen a few times. J is TRBJ1-2 and V is TRBV19; a weak D match, TRBD1 (5 bases). The CDR3 runs 14 residues. V dropped 8 bases and J dropped 4 bases, with 17 bases sitting between them. Germline CDR1 is LNHDA and CDR2 is SQIVND (reference sequence). CDR3 residues: CASGVTRAGYGYTF. CDR3 DNA: TGTGCCAGTGGGGTGACCAGGGCCGGCTATGGCTACACCTTC.

The genes are TRBV6-5 and TRBJ2-7; D is unclear. There are 15 residues in the CDR3. Germline V gene sequence: CDR1 MNHEY, CDR2 SVGAGI. Trimming removed 6 bases at V and 0 bases at J, with 15 bases between. CDR3 residues: CASSDTPTTSYEQYF. In DNA form, the CDR3 reads TGTGCCAGCAGCGACACACCTACCACCTCCTACGAGCAGTACTTC.

The genes are TRBV5-4 and TRBJ2-2, with TRBD1 matching 9 bases. CDR1 and CDR2 from the germline V gene are SGHNT and YYREEE (reference sequence). This CDR3 comprises 15 residues. The J segment lost 7 bases and the V segment lost 1 base, leaving 5 bases of the junction unmatched. The CDR3 spells CASSLKGQGVGELFF. The CDR3 nucleotides read TGTGCCAGCAGCTTGAAGGGACAGGGCGTCGGGGAGCTGTTTTTT. Full variable domain (rest looked up from reference TRBV5-4 and TRBJ2-2): ETGVTQSPTHLIKTRGQQVTLRCSSQSGHNTVSWYQQALGQGPQFIFQYYREEENGRGNFPPRFSGLQFPNYSSELNVNALELDDSALYLCASSLKGQGVGELFFGEGSRLTVL.

J is TRBJ2-3 and V is TRBV5-1; 10 bases map to TRBD2. This CDR3 has 15 amino acids. V lost 5 bases, J lost 6 bases, and 9 bases stayed unmatched. The V gene's germline CDR1 is SGHRS and CDR2 YFSETQ. This CDR3 is CASREAGGPPDTQYF. The CDR3 DNA is TGCGCCAGCAGGGAAGCGGGAGGGCCTCCCGATACGCAGTATTTT. The full variable domain, its missing parts supplied by reference TRBV5-1 and TRBJ2-3, is KAGVTQTPRYLIKTRGQQVTLSCSPISGHRSVSWYQQTPGQGLQFLFEYFSETQRNKGNFPGRFSGRQFSNSRSEMNVSTLELGDSALYLCASREAGGPPDTQYFGPGTRLTVL.

The genes are TRBV30 and TRBJ1-2; D unresolved. The germline gives CDR1 GTSNPN, CDR2 SVGIG (reference sequence). This CDR3 has 11 amino acids. Trimming left V 1 base short and J 8 bases short, with 8 bases between. This chain's CDR3 is CAWSDSFGYTF. The CDR3, as DNA: TGTGCCTGGAGTGACAGCTTCGGCTACACCTTC.

The rearrangement links TRBV6-6 to TRBJ1-5; 7 bases map to TRBD1. The V and J ends lost 5 bases and 5 bases, in that order; junction bases with no gene match: 3. Germline CDR1 and CDR2: MNHNY and SVGAGI (reference sequence). This CDR3 has 13 amino acids. The CDR3 region has the DNA TGTGCCAGCAGTAGGGGGCGCGATCAGCCCCAGCATTTT. Amino acids: CASSRGRDQPQHF.

This chain uses TRBV3-1 (or the pseudogene TRBV3-2) with TRBJ1-1; 8 bases align to TRBD1. Germline CDR1 reads LGHDT; CDR2 reads YNNKEL (reference sequence). With 4 bases clipped from V and 4 bases from J, the junction kept 5 bases outside the gene matches. The CDR3 length is 14 residues. The CDR3 DNA sequence: TGTGCCAGCAGCCGATGGACAGGGCCCACTGAAGCTTTCTTT. Protein: CASSRWTGPTEAFF.

The chain recombines TRBV7-2 with TRBJ2-1; no definite D call. Germline V gene lookup returns CDR1 SGHTA and CDR2 FQGNSA. This CDR3 spans 14 amino acids. Trimming pared 1 base from V and 7 bases from J, leaving 11 bases between. CDR3 bases: TGTGCCAGCAGCTTAGTGAGAGCTGCGAATGAGCAGTTCTTC. It translates to CASSLVRAANEQFF.

This rearrangement joins TRBV4-2 to TRBJ2-1; TRBD2 aligns across 10 bases. From germline, CDR1 is LGHNA and CDR2 YNFKEQ. There are 18 residues in the CDR3. V dropped 4 bases and J dropped 10; count of bases not matched to a gene: 19. The CDR3 coding sequence is TGTGCCAGCAGCCGAGACGGGACTAGCGCACGACCGCTTCGGGAGCAGTTCTTC. Amino acids: CASSRDGTSARPLREQFF.

The chain employs TRBV5-1 and TRBJ1-4, with TRBD1 matching 8 bases. The J segment lost 6 bases and the V segment lost 3 bases, leaving 4 bases of the junction unmatched. The CDR3 loop spans 14 amino acids. The germline CDR1 and CDR2 sequences are SGHRS and YFSETQ. The CDR3 DNA is TGCGCCAGCAGCTCCCCGGGACAGGATGAAAAACTGTTTTTT. This codes for CASSSPGQDEKLFF. Full variable domain (missing parts from reference TRBV5-1 and TRBJ1-4): KAGVTQTPRYLIKTRGQQVTLSCSPISGHRSVSWYQQTPGQGLQFLFEYFSETQRNKGNFPGRFSGRQFSNSRSEMNVSTLELGDSALYLCASSSPGQDEKLFFGSGTQLSVL.

This chain joins TRBV18 and TRBJ2-3, with 7 nucleotides matching TRBD1. The CDR3 extends over 16 amino acids. Trimming removed 0 bases from V and 4 bases from J; junction bases left unmatched: 7. CDR1 and CDR2 from the germline V gene are KGHSH and LQKENI. The CDR3 DNA sequence: TGTGCCAGCTCACCACCGGCAGGGGGAAGATCAGATACGCAGTATTTT. Its protein product is CASSPPAGGRSDTQYF.

The chain couples TRBV5-4 to TRBJ2-3, with D possibly being TRBD1 (6 bases). Trimming pared 2 bases from V and 2 bases from J, leaving 12 bases between. CDR1 SGHNT and CDR2 YYREEE come from the germline V gene (reference sequence). There are 15 residues in the CDR3. The CDR3 spells CASSLTGTNTDTQYF. Here the CDR3 DNA reads TGTGCCAGCAGCTTAACGGGGACAAACACAGATACGCAGTATTTT.

This clone turned up a few times. V gene TRBV7-2 combines with J gene TRBJ2-7; 8 positions agree with TRBD2. V gave up 4 bases and J gave up 6 bases; unmatched junction bases: 11. The germline V gene encodes CDR1 SGHTA and CDR2 FQGNSA. The CDR3 extends over 15 amino acids. DNA for the CDR3: TGTGCCAGCAGCTCCGGGGTAGCGGGAATCCCCGAGCAGTACTTC. This translates into CASSSGVAGIPEQYF.